This section outlines one TCR beta chain sequence together with its context. The antigen is not known. This CDR3 contains 20 residues. Trimming took 5 bases from V and 5 from J; bases not matched to a gene: 21. Per the germline V gene, CDR1 is SGHTA and CDR2 is FQGNSA. The source of the sample is a study of T-cell memory formation after mild COVID-19. Study-level background: Largely, the TCR clusters proved donor specific. Study-level findings and limits: In second-wave clones peaking day 37, SARS-CoV-2 specificity remained unconfirmed. Some responding clones appeared in pre-infection memory, suggesting cross-reactive memory joined.

Employing constant-segment primers, 5'RACE generated TCR alpha and TCR beta cDNA libraries bearing sample barcodes and UMIs. Via MiXCR, TCRdb re-called the 5' RACE reads, giving one row per CDR3 protein. Of around 120,000 distinct CDR3 sequences listed, about a sixth are singletons. Sequencing used PBMCs or a T cell subset sorted from them (not recorded which). The receptor was isolated from an adult woman who had mild COVID-19 (a few samples of this study predate the infection). Cell type and time point are not known. The chain combines TRBV7-2 with TRBJ2-5; 12 bases match TRBD2. Here the CDR3 reads CASSLVLPGLAGPSEETQYF. The DNA for the CDR3 is TGTGCCAGCAGCCTAGTCCTACCGGGACTAGCGGGCCCCTCGGAGGAGACCCAGTACTTC.